This T cell receptor beta chain emerged from a study of post-analysis software for immune sequencing data. Overall study context: The study covered relapsing-remitting, secondary progressive and progressive-relapsing courses of multiple sclerosis. General study results and limits: Compared against controls, patients with multiple sclerosis displayed significantly lower normalized Chao1 diversity. The F measure placed samples prepared in the same batch into strongly shared clusters. The study found TRBV5-6, TRBV5-1 and TRBV20-1 among five TRBV segments more frequent in patients than controls.

Germline values: CDR1 DFQATT, CDR2 SNEGSKA (reference sequence). The junction had 8 bases not matched to a gene; V was cut back by 1 base and J by 5 bases. CDR3 length: 15 residues. On this clonotype itself: Antigen: not known.

cDNA libraries of TCR beta carried unique molecular identifiers. TCRdb processed the PCR reads anew with MiXCR; each CDR3 protein has one entry. The profile shows 750,000 to 900,000 distinct CDR3 sequences, around 45% of them singletons. The TCR comes from a girl aged 10 to 17 with multiple sclerosis. Material for sequencing was blood. This chain joins TRBV20-1 and TRBJ2-7, with 10 bases identical to TRBD2. CDR3 in DNA: TGCAGTGCTAGAGTAGGGCTAGCGGGAGTTCACGAGCAGTACTTC. This translates into CSARVGLAGVHEQYF.